Below, one TCR beta chain is given with its context. Regulatory T cells were sorted as CD4+CD25hiCD127low/negative. This record comes from a study of B cell selection in AIRE deficiency. CDR3 length: 20 amino acids. J was trimmed by 3 bases and V by 5 bases; bases with no gene match: 18. The germline V gene encodes CDR1 PRHDT and CDR2 FYEKMQ (reference sequence). Clones were sequenced by immunoSEQ multiplex PCR, and TCRdb holds only the in-frame ones, with some missing. Of roughly 26,000 clones listed, about nine tenths were seen once; the top ten hold about 1.1%. The source of this sequence is a human donor in good health. The chain is built from TRBV13 and TRBJ2-7; TRBD2 matches 14 bases. The sample comprised CD4+CD25+ Tregs sorted from PBMCs. Here the CDR3 reads CASSHSLTSGGAPLIYEQYF. The CDR3 DNA reads as TGTGCCAGCAGCCACTCCCTGACTAGCGGGGGGGCCCCCTTAATCTACGAGCAGTACTTC.